The 20 T cell receptor beta chains given below trace back to one sample, sequenced in a study of shared clonotypes between healthy human individuals. TCRdb keeps only in-frame clones here, not all; method: immunoSEQ multiplex PCR. The sample lists approximately 720,000 clones, about 90% occurring once. Positively selected for CCR7, the CD45RO-negative cells used as naive CD8 cells excluded terminally differentiated effector memory CD45RA+ cells. The specimen sequenced was naive CD8+ T cells sorted from blood. These receptor sequences come from a man aged 25-45 years in good health.

The chain uses TRBV5-1 and TRBJ2-1, with 9 bases that match TRBD2. The CDR3 has 17 residues. In germline, CDR1 is SGHRS, CDR2 YFSETQ. V lost 0 bases and J lost 7; bases outside the gene matches: 11. CDR3 nucleotide sequence: TGCGCCAGCAGCTTGGGTTACGGCGGGAGGGCCGGTAATGAGCAGTTCTTC. Its translation is CASSLGYGGRAGNEQFF.

This rearrangement joins TRBV28 to TRBJ2-7; the match to TRBD2 covers 9 bases. The CDR3 totals 17 residues. After removal of 8 bases from V and 4 bases from J, the junction contained 18 bases not matched to a gene. CDR1 is MDHEN and CDR2 is SYDVKM in the germline V gene. CDR3 DNA: TGTGCCAGCGGCTCAGTGACTAGCGGCCAAAAGGGGTACGAGCAGTACTTC. This sequence encodes CASGSVTSGQKGYEQYF. Drawing the rest from reference TRBV28 and TRBJ2-7, the complete variable domain is DVKVTQSSRYLVKRTGEKVFLECVQDMDHENMFWYRQDPGLGLRLIYFSYDVKMKEKGDIPEGYSVSREKKERFSLILESASTNQTSMYLCASGSVTSGQKGYEQYFGPGTRLTVT.

The CDR3 DNA is TGCGCCAGCAGCCCCCGGAAGGGCTTAGATCACACTGAAGCTTTCTTT. Its protein product is CASSPRKGLDHTEAFF. The chain links TRBV4-1 to TRBJ1-1; D gene unclear. The CDR3 is 16 residues long. The V gene lost 4 bases and the J gene lost 3 bases, with 18 bases spanning the gap. The germline V gene encodes CDR1 MGHRA and CDR2 YSYEKL.

The chain employs TRBV12-5 and TRBJ2-1, with TRBD1 matching over 9 bases. Germline-derived CDR1 and CDR2 are LGHNT and FRNRAP. V lost 0 bases, J lost 3 bases, and 3 bases stayed unmatched. The CDR3 extends over 16 amino acids. The CDR3 DNA reads as TGTGCTAGTGGTTTGGTACGACAGGGGGGCTACAATGAGCAGTTCTTC. This encodes CASGLVRQGGYNEQFF.

The rearrangement links TRBV11-2 to TRBJ2-7; no clear D gene. The CDR3 spans 16 residues. Trimming removed 2 bases from V and 6 bases from J, with 20 bases in between. Germline V gene data show CDR1 as SGHAT and CDR2 as FQNNGV. The CDR3: CASSLSRWASGGEQYF. For the CDR3, the DNA is TGTGCCAGCAGCTTATCTAGGTGGGCTAGTGGTGGCGAGCAGTACTTC.

This chain connects TRBV4-3 to TRBJ1-1; the D gene is possibly TRBD1 (6 bases). Germline V gene sequence: CDR1 LGHNA, CDR2 YSLEER. The CDR3 spans 18 residues. V was trimmed by 1 base and J by 0 bases, leaving 18 bases between them. The CDR3 reads CASSQGTQGGTMNTEAFF. The CDR3 nucleotides read TGCGCCAGCAGCCAAGGAACACAGGGAGGGACTATGAACACTGAAGCTTTCTTT.

The chain has TRBV6-5 and TRBJ2-1; D is perhaps TRBD2 (7 bases). There are 15 residues in the CDR3. Deletions cut 2 bases from V and 5 bases from J, with 13 bases between. CDR1 MNHEY and CDR2 SVGAGI come from the germline V gene. CDR3 sequence reads: CASSYMGAGDNEQFF. CDR3 sequence (DNA): TGTGCCAGCAGTTACATGGGGGCGGGGGACAATGAGCAGTTCTTC.

This rearrangement joins TRBV19 to TRBJ2-7, with a possible D match to TRBD1 (6 bases). This CDR3 is 15 amino acids long. CDR1 is LNHDA and CDR2 is SQIVND in the germline V gene (reference sequence). Trimming took off 5 bases at V and 4 bases at J, with 18 bases between the two ends. CDR3 in DNA: TGTGCCAGTAGTCCAACCGGGACATTAGTGTACGAGCAGTACTTC. Amino acids: CASSPTGTLVYEQYF. Using reference TRBV19 and TRBJ2-7 for the parts outside the CDR3, the full variable domain is DGGITQSPKYLFRKEGQNVTLSCEQNLNHDAMYWYRQDPGQGLRLIYYSQIVNDFQKGDIAEGYSVSREKKESFPLTVTSAQKNPTAFYLCASSPTGTLVYEQYFGPGTRLTVT.

This clone was seen only once. The rearrangement joins TRBV12-5 to TRBJ2-5; a possible D gene is TRBD1 (7 bases). V gave up 7 bases and J gave up 4 bases, with 25 bases separating them. CDR1 is LGHNT, CDR2 FRNRAP, per germline. This CDR3 is 17 amino acids long. The CDR3 DNA reads TGTGCTAGTGCCGTAAGATCTCGGCAGGGGGGACGAGAGACCCAGTACTTC. This sequence encodes CASAVRSRQGGRETQYF.

This clone showed up just a few times. The rearrangement uses TRBV7-9 and TRBJ2-7; TRBD2 is a possible D gene (6 bases). The length of the CDR3 is 15 residues. Trimming took off 3 bases at V and 6 bases at J, with 18 bases between the two ends. Germline values: CDR1 SEHNR, CDR2 FQNEAQ (reference sequence). This CDR3 is CASSLGGGSSAEQYF. CDR3 coding DNA: TGTGCCAGCAGCTTGGGGGGAGGCTCTAGCGCCGAGCAGTACTTC. Full variable domain (rest looked up from reference TRBV7-9 and TRBJ2-7): DTGVSQNPRHKITKRGQNVTFRCDPISEHNRLYWYRQTLGQGPEFLTYFQNEAQLEKSRLLSDRFSAERPKGSFSTLEIQRTEQGDSAMYLCASSLGGGSSAEQYFGPGTRLTVT.

CDR3 sequence (DNA): TGTGCCAGTACGGGGGTAGGGATTAAGCAGTTCTTC. It specifies CASTGVGIKQFF. The chain combines TRBV19 with TRBJ2-1; the D gene is possibly TRBD2 (6 bases). The CDR3 runs to 12 residues. The V end lost 7 bases, the J end lost 11 bases, and 15 bases lay between the germline ends. The germline CDR1 and CDR2 sequences are LNHDA and SQIVND (reference sequence).

The sample holds one count of this clone. This rearrangement joins TRBV9 to TRBJ2-1; D call uncertain. Germline V lookup: CDR1 SGDLS, CDR2 YYNGEE. V was trimmed by 0 bases and J by 3 bases, leaving 4 bases between them. This CDR3 has 13 amino acids. The CDR3 DNA follows: TGTGCCAGCAGCGTAGACGGCTACAATGAGCAGTTCTTC. Encoded protein: CASSVDGYNEQFF.

The rearrangement links TRBV30 to TRBJ1-4, with a possible D match to TRBD1 (5 bases). Per germline, CDR1 GTSNPN and CDR2 SVGIG (reference sequence). The CDR3 totals 14 residues. With 0 bases removed from V and 8 bases from J, the gap between germline ends came to 13 bases. Here the CDR3 reads CAWSVDGAYEKLFF. CDR3 DNA: TGTGCCTGGAGTGTAGACGGGGCTTACGAAAAACTGTTTTTT. Together with reference TRBV30 and TRBJ1-4, the CDR3 gives the full variable domain: SQTIHQWPATLVQPVGSPLSLECTVEGTSNPNLYWYRQAAGRGLQLLFYSVGIGQISSEVPQNLSASRPQDRQFILSSKKLLLSDSGFYLCAWSVDGAYEKLFFGSGTQLSVL.

The chain couples TRBV21-1 to TRBJ2-3; the table assigns TRBD1, which was not confirmed against the DNA. TRBV21-1 is tagged as a pseudogene. The CDR3 consists of 18 residues. CDR3 in amino acids: CASSKDVGTRKNTDTQYF. CDR3 nucleotide sequence: TGTGCCAGCAGCAAAGATGTTGGGACAAGGAAAAACACAGATACGCAGTATTTT.

The V call is TRBV28, the J call TRBJ2-2; unclear D gene. Trimming removed 3 bases at V and 0 bases at J, with 8 bases between. Looked up from germline, CDR1 is MDHEN and CDR2 is SYDVKM. The CDR3 runs 15 residues. CDR3 sequence reads: CASSLWQANTGELFF. The CDR3 DNA reads as TGTGCCAGCAGTTTGTGGCAGGCGAACACCGGGGAGCTGTTTTTT.

This clone showed up just a few times. This chain uses TRBV12-1 with TRBJ1-5; the D call TRBD1 from the table was never checked on the DNA. TRBV12-1 represents a pseudogene. The CDR3 is 17 amino acids. CDR3: CASSQSPLLQFNQPQHF. CDR3 nucleotide sequence: TGTGCCAGCAGCCAATCTCCCCTGTTGCAGTTTAATCAGCCCCAGCATTTT.

Here the CDR3 reads CASSPLSGSSYNEQFF. For the CDR3, the DNA is TGTGCCAGCAGCCCCCTAAGCGGGAGCTCCTACAATGAGCAGTTCTTC. The gene calls are TRBV6-6 and TRBJ2-1, with 8 bases aligning to TRBD2. This CDR3 contains 16 residues. Germline values: CDR1 MNHNY, CDR2 SVGAGI (reference sequence). Trimming at V came to 6 bases and at J to 0 bases, leaving 7 bases not matched to a gene.

As to this clone: Compared with germline, one end of the junction differs, possibly owing to a read error. V gene TRBV6-6 combines with J gene TRBJ2-1, with TRBD1 matching 7 bases. The CDR3 covers 14 residues. The germline V gene encodes CDR1 MNHNY and CDR2 SVGAGI (reference sequence). As DNA, the CDR3 is TGTGCCAGCAGTTACTCGGGTACCTCGGGACAGAGTCTCTTC. Its translation: CASSYSGTSGQSLF.

This clone ranks as medium-sized (0.01 to 0.1%). The chain carries TRBV7-8 and TRBJ2-1; unclear D gene. Germline V gives CDR1 SGHVS, CDR2 FQNEAQ. There are 15 residues in the CDR3. Trimming shortened V by 6 bases and J by 1 base, and 13 bases separated the two germline ends. The chain's CDR3 is CASSFDIPSYNEQFF. The CDR3 DNA is TGTGCCAGCAGTTTTGACATACCGTCCTACAATGAGCAGTTCTTC. The complete variable domain, with remaining parts taken from reference TRBV7-8 and TRBJ2-1, reads GAGVSQSPRYKVAKRGQDVALRCDPISGHVSLFWYQQALGQGPEFLTYFQNEAQLDKSGLPSDRFFAERPEGSVSTLKIQRTQQEDSAVYLCASSFDIPSYNEQFFGPGTRLTVL.

The gene calls are TRBV9 and TRBJ2-1; no firm D call. The CDR3 length is 12 residues. The germline CDR1 and CDR2 sequences are SGDLS and YYNGEE. V was trimmed by 0 bases and J by 10 bases, leaving 8 bases between them. The CDR3 sequence is CASSVGAREQFF. The CDR3 region has the DNA TGTGCCAGCAGCGTAGGGGCGCGGGAGCAGTTCTTC.